This T cell receptor beta chain derives from a study of Ad26.COV2.S vaccination and SARS-CoV-2 variants. Study-level background: Intramuscular Ad26.COV2.S doses were given once or twice, 56 days apart.

This sample's treatment: some 19 received Ad26.COV2.S at low or high dose, single or two shots; about 5 received placebo; per-sample allocation not given. The investigators took samples on day 63 after the first vaccine or placebo injection. The sample came from a Boston adult aged 18-55 years. Data came from immunoSEQ multiplex PCR; TCRdb stores just in-frame clones and leaves some out. The table lists under 300,000 clones, roughly 89% of them singletons. Trimming removed 5 bases from V and 6 bases from J, with 18 bases in between. The CDR3 is 15 residues long. Germline values: CDR1 MNHEY, CDR2 SVGEGT.

The chain joins TRBV6-2 or TRBV6-3 to TRBJ2-3; D ambiguous. The sequenced sample was peripheral blood, obtained in a trial of Ad26.COV2.S vaccine versus placebo. The sequence was obtained from a person between 18 and 65 years old who received the Ad26.COV2.S COVID-19 vaccine or a placebo. CDR3 in amino acids: CASSQSVELGDTQYF. The CDR3 DNA follows: TGTGCCAGCAGTCAATCCGTAGAATTAGGGGATACGCAGTATTTT.